This T cell receptor beta chain was identified during a study of control samples from healthy donors and cancer patients. Concerning this clone: Other nucleotide sequences from this sample produce the same CDR3.

Losses at the gene ends were 0 bases for V and 8 bases for J; bases not matched to a gene: 2. Looked up from germline, CDR1 is SGHRS and CDR2 is YFSETQ. This CDR3 comprises 13 residues. Produced via immunoSEQ multiplex PCR; TCRdb's table is partial and in-frame only. The sample carries about 130,000 clones, 85% to 95% recorded once. This sequence originates from a man between 60 and 70 years old with colorectal cancer. The chain is built from TRBV5-1 and TRBJ1-3; 7 bases map to TRBD1. Sequenced material: PBMCs. The CDR3 loop is CASSLEGADTIYF. CDR3 DNA: TGCGCCAGCAGCTTGGAGGGGGCAGACACCATATATTTT.